This TCR beta chain was documented in a study of response to subunit inactivated influenza vaccine. V dropped 4 bases and J dropped 7; count of bases not matched to a gene: 3. The length of the CDR3 is 12 residues. From germline, CDR1 is SQVTM and CDR2 ANQGSEA. This clonotype was detected only a few times. Its target is not known. MiXCR, applied by TCRdb to the RT-PCR reads, yields one record per CDR3 protein. The table shows 650,000 to 700,000 distinct CDR3 sequences, with 15% to 17% occurring only once. Study observations and caveats: The authors offered the suggestion that each seasonal influenza vaccination recruits few new T cells.

The clonotype was recovered from a man in his forties or fifties who received an inactivated influenza vaccine. The material sequenced was PBMCs from blood, taken 11 to 12 days after vaccination. The chain carries TRBV29-1 and TRBJ2-1; 8 nucleotides line up with TRBD1. The CDR3 coding sequence is TGCAGCGTTGGGACAGGGATAAATGAGCAGTTCTTC. Amino acids: CSVGTGINEQFF.